This TCR beta chain was found in a study of T-cell reconstitution after alpha-beta-depleted transplantation in children. General study points: Among T cells one year after transplant, newly produced cells accounted for most counts and diversity.

Unique molecular identifiers were incorporated into the prepared TCRbeta library. TCRdb passed the PCR reads through MiXCR, listing each CDR3 protein once. The repertoire has about 540,000 distinct CDR3 sequences, more than 20% of them found once; the top ten carry under 45%. This clonotype was seen a single time. Its antigen is not identified. This specimen was PBMCs, taken before TCRalphabeta/CD19-depleted stem cell transplant. The receptor's source is a boy younger than two with Wiskott-Aldrich syndrome, due to receive a stem cell transplant.

The CDR3 DNA sequence: TGTGCCAGCAGTGATATGCCGGGACAGCCTTCCTACGAGCAGTACTTC. It codes for CASSDMPGQPSYEQYF. The chain uses TRBV6-1 and TRBJ2-7, with 7 positions matching TRBD1. The CDR3 is 16 residues long. Germline V gene sequence: CDR1 MNHNS, CDR2 SASEGT. The ends lost 3 bases at V and 1 base at J; junction bases unmatched: 9.